This record looks at one T cell receptor (beta chain) sequence and its context. The authors spiked synthetic TCR analog templates into each PCR. The method was immunoSEQ multiplex PCR; TCRdb's version includes in-frame clones alone and lacks a portion of them. Among over 75,000 clones, roughly 90% were seen once, and the ten largest hold 0.97%. Germline V gene sequence: CDR1 SGHNT, CDR2 YYREEE (reference sequence). Trimming cost V 0 bases and J 7 bases, with 13 bases left between them. CDR3 length: 15 residues. This record comes from a study of PD-L1 blockade in urothelial cancer. Across the study: The number of prior chemotherapy regimens per patient was 0 to 3. Median blood clonality was roughly 0.074, with 75,000 to 90,000 unique TCRs.

This sample's time point: pretreatment peripheral blood. Each patient gave between 1 and 8 samples, pretreatment and on-treatment. The sequence derives from a woman aged 80 or over with urothelial cancer. Material: PBMCs, obtained around atezolizumab (anti-PD-L1) treatment. The rearrangement links TRBV5-4 to TRBJ2-2; no clear D. Here the CDR3 DNA reads TGTGCCAGCAGCTTGGCGAGAGTTGCGGACGGGGAGCTGTTTTTT. Translating gives CASSLARVADGELFF.